This T cell receptor beta chain appears in the sequencing data of a study of blood T cells in healthy people across ages. Study conclusions and caveats: Observed TCR beta diversity per million T cells went down as age went up. This fall followed a roughly linear course with age. Shifts in expanded clonotypes may have been confounded by donor CMV status, which was unknown.

Germline CDR1 is DFQATT and CDR2 is SNEGSKA (reference sequence). The V end was cut by 1 base, the J end by 0 bases, with 10 bases between. The CDR3 contains 15 residues. RNA extraction gave at least 5.5 micrograms of total RNA per sample. PCR was performed a second time for roughly 6 to 12 cycles using a sample-barcoded 5' primer and a J-beta primer mix. TCRdb re-called the 5' RACE reads with MiXCR, one entry per CDR3 protein. The table has about 1.4 million distinct CDR3 sequences, roughly 64% seen once. In the case of this clonotype: Its target is not known.

The source material was blood. The clonotype originates from a man between 18 and 35 years old in good health. The chain recombines TRBV20-1 with TRBJ1-5; D is unclear. CDR3 DNA: TGCAGTGCTAGAGGGGGAAAATATAGCAATCAGCCCCAGCATTTT. Amino acid sequence: CSARGGKYSNQPQHF.